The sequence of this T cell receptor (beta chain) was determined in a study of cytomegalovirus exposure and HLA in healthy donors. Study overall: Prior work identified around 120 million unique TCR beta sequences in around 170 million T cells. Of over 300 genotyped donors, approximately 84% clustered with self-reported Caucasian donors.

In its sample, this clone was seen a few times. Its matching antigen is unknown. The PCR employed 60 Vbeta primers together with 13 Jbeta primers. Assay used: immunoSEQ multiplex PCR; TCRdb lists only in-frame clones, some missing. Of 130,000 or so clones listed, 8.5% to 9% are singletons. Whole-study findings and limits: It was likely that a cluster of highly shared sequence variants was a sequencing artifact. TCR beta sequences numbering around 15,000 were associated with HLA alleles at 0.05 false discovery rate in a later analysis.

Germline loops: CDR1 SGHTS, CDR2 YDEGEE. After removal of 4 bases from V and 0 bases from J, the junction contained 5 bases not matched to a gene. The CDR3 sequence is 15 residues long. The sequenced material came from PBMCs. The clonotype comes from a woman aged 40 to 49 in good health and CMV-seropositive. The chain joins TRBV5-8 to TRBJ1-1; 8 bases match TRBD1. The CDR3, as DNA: TGTGCCAGCAGCCAGGGACAGGTTTTGAACACTGAAGCTTTCTTT. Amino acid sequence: CASSQGQVLNTEAFF.